This T cell receptor (beta chain) is drawn from a study of blood T cells in healthy people across ages. Study results and caveats: Any conclusive comparison of naive versus antigen-experienced cells was prevented by using unsorted PBMCs. A strong correlation between TCR beta diversity and naive T cell percentage was seen.

Germline V gene sequence: CDR1 SGHKS, CDR2 YYEKEE (reference sequence). Trimming left V 1 base short and J 6 bases short, with 12 bases between. The CDR3 is made up of 14 amino acids. On this clonotype itself: Antigen: not known.

Primed by a sample-barcoded 5' primer and a J-beta primer mix, a second PCR proceeded for roughly 7 to 12 cycles. TCRdb independently ran MiXCR on the 5' RACE reads; one entry per CDR3 protein. The table lists some 1.5 million distinct CDR3 sequences, 28% of them singletons. The specimen was blood. The origin of this receptor is a woman aged 25 to 39 in good health. The rearrangement joins TRBV5-5 to TRBJ2-3, with D unclear. CDR3 protein: CASSLRLQLDTQYF. CDR3 DNA: TGTGCCAGCAGCTTGAGGCTACAGCTCGATACGCAGTATTTT. The entire variable domain, with the rest obtained from reference TRBV5-5 and TRBJ2-3, is as follows: DAGVTQSPTHLIKTRGQQVTLRCSPISGHKSVSWYQQVLGQGPQFIFQYYEKEERGRGNFPDRFSARQFPNYSSELNVNALLLGDSALYLCASSLRLQLDTQYFGPGTRLTVL.